The following is a TCR beta chain sequence with its context. This sample's TCRbeta library carried unique molecular identifier barcodes. TCRdb reprocessed the PCR reads with MiXCR, giving one entry per CDR3 protein. The sample yields about 270,000 distinct CDR3 sequences, nearly 10% seen once. The sample is drawn from a study of T-cell reconstitution after alpha-beta-depleted transplantation in children. This CDR3 has 11 amino acids. Trimming stripped 3 bases from V and 8 bases from J, with 7 bases between. CDR1 and CDR2 (germline): MGHDK, SYGVNS. This chain links TRBV25-1 with TRBJ1-2; D is ambiguous. The specimen comprised PBMCs from the stem cell graft donor, sampled from the stem cell graft. The origin of this receptor is a human donor who donated a stem cell graft to a child with SCID. The CDR3 bases are TGTGCCAGCAGTGATGTTGGGGGCTACACCTTC. Amino acid sequence: CASSDVGGYTF.